Listed here is a single T cell receptor (beta chain). Trimming took off 3 bases at V and 4 bases at J, with 8 bases between the two ends. Germline values: CDR1 KGHDR, CDR2 SFDVKD. The CDR3 sequence is 13 residues long. The record originates from a study of blood T cell repertoires in COVID-19. Looking at the study overall: Whether acute or convalescent, the COVID-19 samples came from the United States, Italy and Spain.

Study processing details: Amplification with reference gene primers provided the estimates of nucleated cell counts. Sequenced by immunoSEQ multiplex PCR; TCRdb stores in-frame clones only, minus some. V and J calls and clone size are copied from that table; D and trimming were computed from the DNA. The sample has under 100,000 clones; approximately 91% are singletons. The sample was peripheral blood. This receptor was identified in a man in his sixties with COVID-19, enrolled during active disease. V gene TRBV24-1 combines with J gene TRBJ1-1; unclear D gene. CDR3 region: CATSDPGRTEAFF. In DNA, the CDR3 is TGTGCCACCAGTGATCCTGGCCGCACTGAAGCTTTCTTT.